Shown below are 29 T cell receptor beta chains from a single sample sequenced in a study of technical replicates of blood from a handful of donors (dated by TCRdb to about 2017). The library relied on the immunoSEQ multiplex PCR assay. The table was pulled from immuneACCESS by TCRdb, which kept in-frame rearrangements only. Such tables lose some clones; where checked, under half of the loss comes from unresolved V genes, and the rest has no known cause. The sample records more than 65,000 clones, approximately 97% of which are singletons. The ten largest clones add up to under 0.3% of the sample. Sequenced: T cells isolated from PBMCs. The receptors shown here come from a human donor in good health.

The V and J genes are TRBV18 and TRBJ2-3; TRBD2 might be the D (5 bases). From germline, CDR1 is KGHSH and CDR2 LQKENI. V dropped 3 bases and J dropped 9 bases, with 19 bases sitting between them. The CDR3 consists of 15 residues. This CDR3 is CASSPTEGAGLTQYF. The CDR3 DNA is TGTGCCAGCTCACCCACCGAGGGAGCTGGTCTCACGCAGTATTTT.

The chain has TRBV5-4 and TRBJ2-4, with 7 bases matching TRBD1. Trimming at V came to 4 bases and at J to 0 bases, leaving 7 bases not matched to a gene. Germline CDR1 and CDR2: SGHNT and YYREEE (reference sequence). CDR3 size: 16 residues. In DNA, the CDR3 is TGTGCCAGCAGCCCCGACAGGGCTCTAGCCAAAAACATTCAGTACTTC. It is translated as CASSPDRALAKNIQYF.

Only a few counts were recorded for this clone. V is TRBV29-1 and J is TRBJ2-4; a weak D match, TRBD1 (6 bases). Germline V gives CDR1 SQVTM, CDR2 ANQGSEA. Trimming pared 5 bases from V and 7 bases from J, leaving 12 bases between. The CDR3 is 12 residues long. CDR3 nucleotides: TGCAGCGTTACTTCAGGGGTCAACATTCAGTACTTC. Its translation: CSVTSGVNIQYF.

This clone has only one observation. The chain joins TRBV10-3 to TRBJ1-1, with 8 bases aligning to TRBD1. There are 13 residues in the CDR3. J lost 6 bases, V lost 4 bases, and 4 bases had no gene match. Germline CDR1 is ENHRY and CDR2 is SYGVKD. The CDR3 here is CAISGQGISEAFF. Written as DNA, the CDR3 is TGTGCCATCAGTGGACAGGGGATCTCTGAAGCTTTCTTT.

V usage is TRBV5-1 and J usage is TRBJ1-1; no clear D. Trimming shortened V by 6 bases and J by 1 base, and 10 bases separated the two germline ends. CDR1 is SGHRS, CDR2 YFSETQ, per germline. CDR3 length equals 13 residues. The CDR3 region is CASTRGGNTEAFF. The CDR3 DNA follows: TGCGCCAGCACCCGGGGAGGGAACACTGAAGCTTTCTTT.

The gene calls are TRBV18 and TRBJ1-2; tentative D call: TRBD1 (5 bases). This CDR3 has 14 residues. V shed 3 bases and J shed 6 bases, with 14 bases lying between them. Germline CDR1 reads KGHSH; CDR2 reads LQKENI. The CDR3 loop is CASSPQGALDGYTF. The CDR3 nucleotides are TGTGCCAGCTCACCGCAAGGGGCCCTCGATGGCTACACCTTC.

CDR3 DNA sequence: TGTGCCAGCATAACAAGGGACAGGACTGAAGCTTTCTTT. Translation gives CASITRDRTEAFF. V gene TRBV6-1 combines with J gene TRBJ1-1; 8 nucleotides agree with TRBD1. J lost 5 bases, V lost 7 bases, and 6 bases had no gene match. The CDR3 is 13 amino acids. Germline lookup yields CDR1 MNHNS and CDR2 SASEGT.

This clone was detected only a few times. The rearrangement links TRBV19 to TRBJ1-5, with 9 bases identical to TRBD1. The CDR3 is 14 residues long. The ends lost 7 bases at V and 9 bases at J; junction bases unmatched: 10. The germline gives CDR1 LNHDA, CDR2 SQIVND (reference sequence). DNA for the CDR3: TGTGCCAGTACCAGACAGGGGGATATCAGGCCCCAGCATTTT. Translating gives CASTRQGDIRPQHF.

J is TRBJ1-2 and V is TRBV30; 9 bases agree with TRBD1. This CDR3 has 13 amino acids. Germline-derived CDR1 and CDR2 are GTSNPN and SVGIG (reference sequence). The V and J ends lost 4 bases and 5 bases, in that order; junction bases with no gene match: 5. The DNA of the CDR3 is TGTGCCTGGAACCTCGGACAGGGGTATGGCTACACCTTC. Its translation: CAWNLGQGYGYTF.

V is TRBV4-1 and J is TRBJ2-2; tentative D call: TRBD1 (6 bases). The CDR3 is made up of 18 amino acids. Germline-derived CDR1 and CDR2 are MGHRA and YSYEKL. V was pared by 1 base and J by 5 bases, with 20 bases between. The CDR3 DNA reads as TGCGCCAGCAGCCAAGCCCCTAACAGGGCTCGGAGTACCGGGGAGCTGTTTTTT. This gives the protein CASSQAPNRARSTGELFF.

V usage is TRBV7-2 and J usage is TRBJ1-3, with D perhaps matching TRBD1 (6 bases). The germline V and J ends were trimmed by 4 bases and 2 bases, with 9 bases remaining between them. Germline-derived CDR1 and CDR2 are SGHTA and FQGNSA. The CDR3 totals 14 residues. The CDR3 DNA is TGTGCCAGCAGCTCCGGGACAACTGGAAACACCATATATTTT. Residues: CASSSGTTGNTIYF.

The chain is built from TRBV9 and TRBJ1-2, with 11 bases that match TRBD1. The CDR3 sequence is 16 residues long. After removal of 2 bases from V and 5 bases from J, the junction contained 8 bases not matched to a gene. Germline lookup yields CDR1 SGDLS and CDR2 YYNGEE. The CDR3 region is CASSVGTGGTMYGYTF. CDR3 nucleotides: TGTGCCAGCAGCGTTGGGACAGGGGGTACTATGTATGGCTACACCTTC.

The rearrangement links TRBV19 to TRBJ1-5; a possible D gene is TRBD1 (5 bases). Germline V gene sequence: CDR1 LNHDA, CDR2 SQIVND (reference sequence). V lost 3 bases and J lost 2, with 14 bases in between. This CDR3 has 16 residues. The CDR3 DNA reads as TGTGCCAGTAGTATGGTGGGGGGAATGGGCAATCAGCCCCAGCATTTT. It codes for CASSMVGGMGNQPQHF.

The chain uses TRBV7-9 and TRBJ2-1, with a tentative D call TRBD2 (5 bases). In germline, CDR1 is SEHNR, CDR2 FQNEAQ (reference sequence). The V end lost 2 bases, the J end lost 11 bases, and 7 bases lay between the germline ends. CDR3 length: 11 residues. Here the CDR3 reads CASSLSGKQFF. CDR3 in DNA: TGTGCCAGCAGCTTAAGCGGTAAGCAGTTCTTC.

The chain couples TRBV11-2 to TRBJ1-2, with TRBD1 matching over 7 bases. The germline V gene encodes CDR1 SGHAT and CDR2 FQNNGV. Trimming at V came to 5 bases and at J to 2 bases, leaving 8 bases not matched to a gene. The CDR3 length is 15 residues. The CDR3 DNA follows: TGTGCCAGCAGCCCTAGACAGGGCGGCAACTATGGCTACACCTTC. Translating gives CASSPRQGGNYGYTF.

The CDR3 sequence: CASSASTSGIYEQYF. The CDR3 DNA reads as TGTGCCAGCAGTGCATCGACTAGCGGGATATACGAGCAGTACTTC. The rearrangement uses TRBV2 and TRBJ2-7; 11 positions match TRBD2. CDR1 and CDR2 from the germline V gene are SNHLY and FYNNEI. CDR3 length: 15 residues. With V trimmed by 4 bases and J by 4 bases, 6 bases remained unmatched.

The chain couples TRBV11-3 to TRBJ2-7; possible D gene TRBD1, 6 bases. Trimming stripped 5 bases from V and 2 bases from J, with 19 bases between. CDR1 is SGHNT and CDR2 is YENEEA in the germline V gene. This CDR3 contains 16 residues. The CDR3 region is CASSTGVTGTPYEQYF. The CDR3 nucleotides are TGTGCCAGCAGCACCGGTGTGACAGGAACCCCCTACGAGCAGTACTTC.

The chain combines TRBV2 with TRBJ2-1; 7 bases agree with TRBD1. CDR1 and CDR2 (germline): SNHLY, FYNNEI. Losses at the gene ends were 7 bases for V and 7 bases for J; bases not matched to a gene: 1. This CDR3 spans 11 amino acids. CDR3 in amino acids: CASIQGNEQFF. CDR3 sequence (DNA): TGTGCCAGCATACAGGGGAATGAGCAGTTCTTC.

The table lists this clone with a count of one. The V gene is TRBV6-5, the J gene TRBJ1-4, with TRBD1 identical over 9 bases. The germline V gene has CDR1 MNHEY and CDR2 SVGAGI. V was clipped by 5 bases and J by 13 bases; unmatched bases: 8. The CDR3 totals 13 residues. CDR3 loop: CASSQGQGRRLFF. CDR3 nucleotides: TGTGCCAGCAGTCAGGGACAGGGACGAAGACTGTTTTTT.

The chain employs TRBV4-3 and TRBJ1-2; TRBD1 aligns across 8 bases. Germline V gene data show CDR1 as LGHNA and CDR2 as YSLEER. The junction had 2 bases not matched to a gene; V was cut back by 0 bases and J by 2 bases. CDR3 length equals 15 residues. In nucleotides, the CDR3 is TGCGCCAGCAGCCAAGACAGGACAGGGAACTATGGCTACACCTTC. Translating gives CASSQDRTGNYGYTF.

This clone has a single count. The chain uses TRBV29-1 and TRBJ1-2; a possible D gene is TRBD1 (5 bases). CDR1 is SQVTM, CDR2 ANQGSEA, per germline. Trimming pared 4 bases from V and 1 base from J, leaving 16 bases between. CDR3 length: 15 residues. Here the CDR3 reads CSVVSGADHNYGYTF. Written as DNA, the CDR3 is TGCAGCGTTGTATCTGGGGCAGACCATAACTATGGCTACACCTTC.

The chain employs TRBV19 and TRBJ1-2; TRBD1 aligns across 9 bases. Germline V gene sequence: CDR1 LNHDA, CDR2 SQIVND (reference sequence). The length of the CDR3 is 11 residues. V lost 9 bases, J lost 8 bases, and 4 bases stayed unmatched. The CDR3 region is CASWTGEGYTF. As DNA, the CDR3 is TGTGCCAGCTGGACAGGGGAGGGCTACACCTTC.

The chain has TRBV4-3 and TRBJ2-1; the match to TRBD2 covers 10 bases. Looked up from germline, CDR1 is LGHNA and CDR2 is YSLEER. There are 18 residues in the CDR3. V was pared by 0 bases and J by 5 bases, with 10 bases of the junction left unmatched. The CDR3 sequence: CASSQDQASGSPHNEQFF. In DNA, the CDR3 is TGCGCCAGCAGCCAAGATCAGGCTAGCGGGAGTCCCCACAATGAGCAGTTCTTC.

The rearrangement joins TRBV11-2 to TRBJ1-2, with D possibly matching TRBD1 (5 bases). Trimming cost V 4 bases and J 4 bases, with 10 bases left between them. Germline lookup yields CDR1 SGHAT and CDR2 FQNNGV. The CDR3 covers 13 residues. The CDR3 is CASSSAGSYGYTF. In DNA form, the CDR3 reads TGTGCCAGCAGCTCCGCAGGGTCCTATGGCTACACCTTC.

The gene calls are TRBV5-1 and TRBJ1-1; a weak D match, TRBD1 (5 bases). Germline CDR1 SGHRS, CDR2 YFSETQ. This CDR3 is built from 14 residues. Trimming left V 2 bases short and J 5 bases short, with 13 bases between. CDR3 DNA sequence: TGCGCCAGCAGCTTTGCAGGGTATGGTACTGAAGCTTTCTTT. It specifies CASSFAGYGTEAFF.

The gene calls are TRBV10-1 and TRBJ2-3; D gene unclear. The length of the CDR3 is 15 residues. Germline V gene sequence: CDR1 WNHNN, CDR2 SYGVQD (reference sequence). The germline V and J ends were trimmed by 9 bases and 0 bases, with 16 bases remaining between them. CDR3 bases: TGCGCCAGTCCCCGGGTGGGTTCTAGCACAGATACGCAGTATTTT. Residues: CASPRVGSSTDTQYF.

J is TRBJ1-2 and V is TRBV5-1; D not resolved. Deletions cut 4 bases from V and 5 bases from J, with 21 bases between. The CDR3 sequence is 16 residues long. CDR1 is SGHRS and CDR2 is YFSETQ in the germline V gene. The DNA for the CDR3 is TGCGCCAGCAGCGCCTCGGGAACAGATTATTCATATGGCTACACCTTC. Its translation is CASSASGTDYSYGYTF.

The rearrangement uses TRBV5-6 and TRBJ2-5, with 8 nucleotides matching TRBD2. The CDR3 is 15 residues long. J gave up 4 bases and V 1 base, and 6 bases lay outside the gene matches. CDR1 and CDR2 from the germline V gene are SGHDT and YYEEEE. CDR3 loop: CASSLILAGSETQYF. CDR3 bases: TGTGCCAGCAGCTTGATCCTAGCGGGCTCAGAGACCCAGTACTTC.

This chain links TRBV10-3 with TRBJ1-1, with 7 bases fitting TRBD1. Germline V CDR1 and CDR2: ENHRY, SYGVKD. The CDR3 sequence is 13 residues long. After removal of 6 bases from V and 2 bases from J, the junction contained 3 bases not matched to a gene. Here the CDR3 DNA reads TGTGCCATCAGAGGGACAGCCAACACTGAAGCTTTCTTT. It specifies CAIRGTANTEAFF.